The clone carrying this TCR beta chain was observed at least ten times. This sample was included in a study of Graves' ophthalmopathy and Graves' hyperthyroidism. As the template, RNA transcripts were used to amplify TCR beta CDR3 regions. After a first-round RT-PCR with HTBI primers, a second-round multiplex PCR was run. TCRdb ran MiXCR on the multiplex PCR reads and lists one entry per CDR3 protein. Of 300,000 to 400,000 distinct CDR3 sequences detected, about 17% appear once; the ten largest clones hold 10% to 15%. CDR3 length: 14 residues. Germline V gives CDR1 MNHNS, CDR2 SASEGT. V lost 3 bases and J 6 bases, leaving 12 bases between the germline ends.

V and J are TRBV6-1 and TRBJ1-5; D gene ambiguous. The sequencing input was peripheral blood. The TCR comes from an adult man with Graves' ophthalmopathy. The CDR3 loop is CASSEGGFGQPQHF. CDR3 DNA sequence: TGTGCCAGCAGTGAGGGAGGGTTCGGTCAGCCCCAGCATTTT.